These 14 T cell receptor beta chains were all obtained from the same sample, sequenced in a study of blood T cell repertoires in COVID-19. Method: immunoSEQ multiplex PCR; TCRdb's copy keeps in-frame clones and lacks some. The repertoire consists of 180,000 or so clones, with about 82% occurring once and the leading ten covering 7% to 10%. Sample: PBMCs or T cells enriched from blood (not recorded which). These receptors originate from a woman in her twenties or thirties who had recovered from COVID-19.

The chain combines TRBV19 with TRBJ2-4, with 7 bases lining up with TRBD2. Per the germline V gene, CDR1 is LNHDA and CDR2 is SQIVND (reference sequence). This CDR3 is built from 16 residues. Trimming at V came to 3 bases and at J to 0 bases, leaving 5 bases not matched to a gene. Here the CDR3 reads CASSIVGGGAKNIQYF. Written as DNA, the CDR3 is TGTGCCAGTAGTATTGTCGGCGGGGGAGCCAAAAACATTCAGTACTTC.

The V call is TRBV7-9, the J call TRBJ2-2; TRBD1 matches at 7 bases. The CDR3 extends over 14 amino acids. Germline CDR1 reads SEHNR; CDR2 reads FQNEAQ (reference sequence). The V and J ends lost 2 bases and 5 bases, in that order; junction bases with no gene match: 2. The CDR3 DNA sequence: TGTGCCAGCAGCTTACCCAGGGGGACCGGGGAGCTGTTTTTT. Protein: CASSLPRGTGELFF. Based on the CDR3 plus reference TRBV7-9 and TRBJ2-2, the full variable domain is DTGVSQNPRHKITKRGQNVTFRCDPISEHNRLYWYRQTLGQGPEFLTYFQNEAQLEKSRLLSDRFSAERPKGSFSTLEIQRTEQGDSAMYLCASSLPRGTGELFFGEGSRLTVL.

The J gene is TRBJ2-7, the V gene TRBV5-1; the D gene is possibly TRBD2 (6 bases). Trimming removed 4 bases at V and 3 bases at J, with 14 bases between. Per germline, CDR1 SGHRS and CDR2 YFSETQ. The CDR3 loop spans 14 amino acids. The CDR3 spells CASSPGGVGYEQYF. The CDR3 nucleotides are TGCGCCAGCAGCCCCGGCGGGGTGGGCTACGAGCAGTACTTC.

This rearrangement joins TRBV24-1 to TRBJ2-1; D not resolved. The CDR3 is made up of 14 amino acids. Trimming shortened V by 5 bases and J by 8 bases, and 15 bases separated the two germline ends. The germline V gene encodes CDR1 KGHDR and CDR2 SFDVKD. The CDR3 bases are TGTGCCACCAGTGGTGGCGTCGGAGTCGATGAGCAGTTCTTC. Its translation is CATSGGVGVDEQFF.

The chain employs TRBV2 and TRBJ2-2, with 7 bases matching TRBD1. V lost 2 bases to trimming and J lost 1 base; unmatched junction nucleotides: 1. Germline values: CDR1 SNHLY, CDR2 FYNNEI. This CDR3 contains 15 residues. The CDR3 DNA reads TGTGCCAGCAGTGAACGGACAGGGAACACCGGGGAGCTGTTTTTT. The encoded protein is CASSERTGNTGELFF.

This clone was counted between two and nine times. The chain joins TRBV30 to TRBJ1-6; TRBD1 might be the D (5 bases). V shed 4 bases and J shed 8 bases, with 12 bases lying between them. Germline V gene sequence: CDR1 GTSNPN, CDR2 SVGIG (reference sequence). This CDR3 is 13 amino acids long. The CDR3 region is CAWTLGEDSPLHF. The DNA of the CDR3 is TGTGCCTGGACCTTAGGGGAAGATTCACCCCTCCACTTT.

The genes are TRBV28 and TRBJ1-6; 8 nucleotides line up with TRBD1. The V segment lost 3 bases and the J segment 10 bases; nucleotides outside the gene matches: 2. Looked up from germline, CDR1 is MDHEN and CDR2 is SYDVKM. This CDR3 is built from 13 residues. CDR3 in DNA: TGTGCCAGCAGTTTTGCAGGGGGCTCACCCCTCCACTTT. Protein: CASSFAGGSPLHF.

This rearrangement joins TRBV11-2 to TRBJ2-7; perhaps TRBD2 as D (6 bases). Germline CDR1 is SGHAT and CDR2 is FQNNGV. The CDR3 consists of 17 residues. Trimming took off 4 bases at V and 2 bases at J, with 21 bases between the two ends. CDR3 DNA sequence: TGTGCCAGCAGCTCGATCGCCGGTCGACGGGGGACCTACGAGCAGTACTTC. Translation: CASSSIAGRRGTYEQYF.

The V and J genes are TRBV19 and TRBJ2-3, with 9 bases identical to TRBD2. The CDR3 covers 18 residues. Looked up from germline, CDR1 is LNHDA and CDR2 is SQIVND (reference sequence). After removal of 4 bases from V and 2 bases from J, the junction contained 13 bases not matched to a gene. CDR3 nucleotides: TGTGCCAGTAGTACCGGGACTAGCCGAGACCCTTCCACAGATACGCAGTATTTT. As protein: CASSTGTSRDPSTDTQYF.

The rearrangement joins TRBV5-4 to TRBJ2-7; 7 nucleotides line up with TRBD2. V lost 0 bases to trimming and J lost 2 bases; unmatched junction nucleotides: 2. CDR1 SGHNT and CDR2 YYREEE come from the germline V gene (reference sequence). The CDR3 is 14 residues long. The CDR3 reads CASSLASGTYEQYF. Written as DNA, the CDR3 is TGTGCCAGCAGCTTGGCTAGCGGAACCTACGAGCAGTACTTC.

The chain recombines TRBV6-4 with TRBJ1-5, with D hard to call. The V end was cut by 8 bases, the J end by 0 bases, with 14 bases between. Germline V lookup: CDR1 MRHNA, CDR2 SNTAGT. CDR3 length: 15 amino acids. The CDR3 here is CASSTRQVSNQPQHF. CDR3 sequence (DNA): TGTGCCAGCTCAACCAGGCAGGTTAGCAATCAGCCCCAGCATTTT.

The gene calls are TRBV4-2 and TRBJ2-1, with a weak D call TRBD2 (6 bases). CDR1 and CDR2 from the germline V gene are LGHNA and YNFKEQ. The CDR3 consists of 15 residues. The germline V and J ends were trimmed by 4 bases and 4 bases, with 14 bases remaining between them. The CDR3 reads CASSPRLAEYNEQFF. In nucleotides, the CDR3 is TGTGCCAGCAGCCCCCGATTAGCGGAGTACAATGAGCAGTTCTTC.

V is TRBV5-6 and J is TRBJ1-2, with D possibly being TRBD1 (6 bases). The CDR3 runs 13 residues. Per the germline V gene, CDR1 is SGHDT and CDR2 is YYEEEE. V was trimmed by 0 bases and J by 6 bases, leaving 9 bases between them. CDR3 loop: CASSLGTAHGYTF. CDR3 in DNA: TGTGCCAGCAGCTTGGGGACAGCTCATGGCTACACCTTC.

J is TRBJ2-2 and V is TRBV24-1; D is ambiguous. In germline, CDR1 is KGHDR, CDR2 SFDVKD. This CDR3 region has 13 residues. With 5 bases removed from V and 1 base from J, the gap between germline ends came to 4 bases. This CDR3 is CATSGGNTGELFF. The CDR3 coding sequence is TGTGCCACCAGTGGAGGGAACACCGGGGAGCTGTTTTTT.